Following are 17 T cell receptor beta chains from one sample sequenced in a study of blood T cells in healthy people across ages. A J-beta primer mix and a sample-barcoded 5' primer were used in a second PCR of about 7 to 12 cycles. A single record per CDR3 protein comes from TCRdb applying MiXCR to the 5' RACE reads. Of some 1 million distinct CDR3 sequences listed, more than 40% are singletons. The sequenced sample consisted of blood. The receptors were gathered from a woman aged 60-75 years in good health.

The V gene is TRBV6-5, the J gene TRBJ1-1; no clear D gene. Trimming removed 5 bases from V and 0 bases from J, with 7 bases in between. CDR3 size: 13 residues. Germline CDR1 MNHEY, CDR2 SVGAGI. CDR3 DNA: TGTGCCAGCAGTCCTCTCGTGAACACTGAAGCTTTCTTT. Residues: CASSPLVNTEAFF.

This clonotype has more than one count but fewer than ten. The chain has TRBV6-1 and TRBJ2-1; TRBD2 aligns across 10 bases. The CDR3 spans 15 residues. The ends lost 4 bases at V and 5 bases at J; junction bases unmatched: 5. Germline CDR1 reads MNHNS; CDR2 reads SASEGT. In DNA form, the CDR3 reads TGTGCCAGCAGTGTCGTAGCGGGAGGACACAATGAGCAGTTCTTC. This encodes CASSVVAGGHNEQFF.

V usage is TRBV20-1 and J usage is TRBJ1-5, with D possibly being TRBD1 (6 bases). V shed 5 bases and J shed 1 base, with 18 bases lying between them. The CDR3 spans 16 residues. CDR1 and CDR2 (germline): DFQATT, SNEGSKA (reference sequence). CDR3 nucleotides: TGCAGTGCTGAGAATTTACAGGGAGGAAGCAATCAGCCCCAGCATTTT. It yields the protein CSAENLQGGSNQPQHF.

The chain joins TRBV2 to TRBJ2-1, with D unclear. The CDR3 is 13 residues long. V lost 1 base, J lost 4 bases, and 5 bases lay in between. Per germline, CDR1 SNHLY and CDR2 FYNNEI. CDR3 nucleotide sequence: TGTGCCAGCAGTGAAGTACCTTACAATGAGCAGTTCTTC. This codes for CASSEVPYNEQFF.

The chain combines TRBV15 with TRBJ1-5; D uncertain. The germline V and J ends were trimmed by 2 bases and 0 bases, with 11 bases remaining between them. Germline CDR1 and CDR2: LNHNV and YYDKDF (reference sequence). The CDR3 runs to 16 residues. The CDR3 loop is CATSRSLEYSNQPQHF. Here the CDR3 DNA reads TGTGCCACCAGCAGATCGCTGGAGTATAGCAATCAGCCCCAGCATTTT.

Turning to this clonotype: The junction departs from germline at one end; a sequencing error may be responsible. The J gene is TRBJ2-3, the V gene TRBV11-2; no reliable D call. This CDR3 contains 13 residues. Germline CDR1 reads SGHAT; CDR2 reads FQNNGV. The CDR3 DNA follows: TGTGCCAGCAGCTTTCTGCAAACAGAGACGCAGTATTTT. It translates to CASSFLQTETQYF. The full variable domain, completed using reference TRBV11-2 and TRBJ2-3, is EAGVAQSPRYKIIEKRQSVAFWCNPISGHATLYWYQQILGQGPKLLIQFQNNGVVDDSQLPKDRFSAERLKGVDSTLKIQPAKLEDSAVYLCASSFLQTETQYFGPGTRLTVL.

CDR3 loop: CSAKLAGFTDTQYF. The CDR3 DNA follows: TGCAGTGCTAAACTAGCGGGGTTCACAGATACGCAGTATTTT. V gene TRBV20-1 combines with J gene TRBJ2-3; 10 positions match TRBD2. The V gene end was trimmed by 4 bases and the J gene end by 2 bases; junction bases not matched to a gene: 3. CDR1 DFQATT and CDR2 SNEGSKA come from the germline V gene (reference sequence). The CDR3 length is 14 residues.

This clonotype has more than one count but fewer than ten. The rearrangement joins TRBV7-2 to TRBJ2-1; the D gene is possibly TRBD1 (6 bases). Between the trimmed V and J ends, which lost 0 bases and 7 bases, there was a span of 10 bases. Germline CDR1 reads SGHTA; CDR2 reads FQGNSA. The CDR3 totals 14 residues. In DNA, the CDR3 is TGTGCCAGCAGCTTAGCCAGGGGAAGGAATGAGCAGTTCTTC. It yields the protein CASSLARGRNEQFF.

The chain recombines TRBV27 with TRBJ1-6; 9 bases match TRBD1. Germline-derived CDR1 and CDR2 are MNHEY and SMNVEV (reference sequence). The CDR3 extends over 21 amino acids. The J segment lost 4 bases and the V segment lost 3 bases, leaving 19 bases of the junction unmatched. CDR3: CASSLNFRGTGSRRYNSPLHF. In nucleotides, the CDR3 is TGTGCCAGCAGTTTGAACTTTCGTGGGACAGGGAGCCGTCGGTATAATTCACCCCTCCACTTT.

The V call is TRBV30, the J call TRBJ2-1; 7 nucleotides line up with TRBD2. This CDR3 region has 14 residues. CDR1 and CDR2 from the germline V gene are GTSNPN and SVGIG (reference sequence). Written as DNA, the CDR3 is TGTGCGTTCAATATGGGGTCTAGCGGCAATGAGCAGTTCTTC. This translates into CAFNMGSSGNEQFF.

The chain recombines TRBV4-2 with TRBJ2-7, with D uncertain. Germline V lookup: CDR1 LGHNA, CDR2 YNFKEQ. Trimming took 0 bases from V and 0 from J, leaving 18 bases between them. CDR3 length equals 18 residues. The CDR3 region is CASSQDADRGGSSYEQYF. CDR3 in DNA: TGTGCCAGCAGCCAAGACGCGGATAGAGGCGGTAGCTCCTACGAGCAGTACTTC.

This clonotype has only a few counts. The V and J genes are TRBV3-1 and TRBJ2-5; 8 positions match TRBD1. CDR3 size: 14 residues. J lost 6 bases, V lost 0 bases, and 3 bases had no gene match. Germline V gives CDR1 LGHDT, CDR2 YNNKEL (reference sequence). The CDR3 DNA sequence: TGTGCCAGCAGCCAAGACACAGGGGGACAGACCCAGTACTTC. It codes for CASSQDTGGQTQYF.

This chain connects TRBV20-1 to TRBJ1-2; D is unclear. In germline, CDR1 is DFQATT, CDR2 SNEGSKA (reference sequence). With 5 bases removed from V and 8 bases from J, the gap between germline ends came to 15 bases. This CDR3 is built from 12 residues. The CDR3 is CSAPPPGFGYTF. The CDR3 DNA is TGCAGTGCTCCCCCGCCGGGTTTCGGCTACACCTTC.

The V call is TRBV5-1, the J call TRBJ2-7, with TRBD2 as a possible D gene (6 bases). The CDR3 extends over 17 amino acids. Germline V gene lookup returns CDR1 SGHRS and CDR2 YFSETQ. Trimming removed 1 base at V and 4 bases at J, with 21 bases between. CDR3 nucleotide sequence: TGCGCCAGCAGCTTGTTCCCTCGGGACTCGGGACCGTACGAGCAGTACTTC. Translated: CASSLFPRDSGPYEQYF. The variable domain in full, with the rest retrieved from reference TRBV5-1 and TRBJ2-7, is KAGVTQTPRYLIKTRGQQVTLSCSPISGHRSVSWYQQTPGQGLQFLFEYFSETQRNKGNFPGRFSGRQFSNSRSEMNVSTLELGDSALYLCASSLFPRDSGPYEQYFGPGTRLTVT.

This clonotype was detected a few times. The gene calls are TRBV11-2 and TRBJ2-1; D remains ambiguous. Trimming stripped 5 bases from V and 9 bases from J, with 14 bases between. Per the germline V gene, CDR1 is SGHAT and CDR2 is FQNNGV. The CDR3 extends over 13 amino acids. The CDR3 reads CASSAFPEGEQFF. The DNA for the CDR3 is TGTGCCAGCAGCGCATTCCCAGAAGGTGAGCAGTTCTTC.

V usage is TRBV29-1 and J usage is TRBJ2-3, with D possibly being TRBD2 (5 bases). The CDR3 has 13 amino acids. The germline gives CDR1 SQVTM, CDR2 ANQGSEA. V was clipped by 4 bases and J by 5 bases, with 13 bases between them. CDR3 amino acids: CSVGRALRDTQYF. CDR3 DNA: TGCAGCGTTGGGCGGGCGCTGAGAGATACGCAGTATTTT.

The genes are TRBV29-1 and TRBJ1-2; D is perhaps TRBD1 (5 bases). The V and J ends lost 8 bases and 7 bases respectively, with 17 bases between them. CDR3 size: 12 residues. Germline V gene data show CDR1 as SQVTM and CDR2 as ANQGSEA. The CDR3 spells CSSDGDGAGYTF. The CDR3 DNA reads TGCAGCTCTGATGGGGACGGCGCTGGCTACACCTTC.